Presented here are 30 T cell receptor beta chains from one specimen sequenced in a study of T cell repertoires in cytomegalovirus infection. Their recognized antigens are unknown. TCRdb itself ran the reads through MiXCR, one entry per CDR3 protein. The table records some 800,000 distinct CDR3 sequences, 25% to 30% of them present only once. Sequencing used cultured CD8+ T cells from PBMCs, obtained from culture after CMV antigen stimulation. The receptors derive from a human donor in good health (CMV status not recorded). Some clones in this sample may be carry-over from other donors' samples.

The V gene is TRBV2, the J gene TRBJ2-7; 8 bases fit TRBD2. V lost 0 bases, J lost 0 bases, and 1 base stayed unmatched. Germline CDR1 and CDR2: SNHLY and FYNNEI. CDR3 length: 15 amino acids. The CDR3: CASSEASGASYEQYF. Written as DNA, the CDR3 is TGTGCCAGCAGTGAAGCTAGCGGGGCCTCCTACGAGCAGTACTTC. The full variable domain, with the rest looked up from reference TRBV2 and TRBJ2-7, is EPEVTQTPSHQVTQMGQEVILRCVPISNHLYFYWYRQILGQKVEFLVSFYNNEISEKSEIFDDQFSVERPDGSNFTLKIRSTKLEDSAMYFCASSEASGASYEQYFGPGTRLTVT.

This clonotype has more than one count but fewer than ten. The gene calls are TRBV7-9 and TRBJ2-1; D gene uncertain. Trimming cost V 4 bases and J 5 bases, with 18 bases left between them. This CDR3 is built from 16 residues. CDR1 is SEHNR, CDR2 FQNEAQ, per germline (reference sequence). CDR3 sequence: CASSSTSRIIHNEQFF. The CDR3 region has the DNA TGTGCCAGCAGCTCCACCTCCCGGATAATCCACAATGAGCAGTTCTTC.

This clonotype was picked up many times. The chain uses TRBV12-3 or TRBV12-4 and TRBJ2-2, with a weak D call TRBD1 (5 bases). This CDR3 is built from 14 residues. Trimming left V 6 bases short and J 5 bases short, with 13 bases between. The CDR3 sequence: CASSRLRQTGELFF. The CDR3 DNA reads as TGTGCCAGCAGCCGACTCAGACAGACCGGGGAGCTGTTTTTT.

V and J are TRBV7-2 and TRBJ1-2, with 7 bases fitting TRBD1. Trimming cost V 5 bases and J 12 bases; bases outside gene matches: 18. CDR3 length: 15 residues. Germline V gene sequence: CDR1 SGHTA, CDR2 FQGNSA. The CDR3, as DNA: TGTGCCAGCAGCCCTCCCGGGACAGAGTCGCGGGTCGACACCTTC. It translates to CASSPPGTESRVDTF.

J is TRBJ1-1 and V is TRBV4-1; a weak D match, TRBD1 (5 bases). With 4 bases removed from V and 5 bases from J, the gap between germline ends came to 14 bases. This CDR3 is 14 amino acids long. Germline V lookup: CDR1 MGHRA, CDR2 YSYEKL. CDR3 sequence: CASSPVVGLTEAFF. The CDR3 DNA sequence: TGCGCCAGCAGCCCGGTTGTGGGGCTAACTGAAGCTTTCTTT.

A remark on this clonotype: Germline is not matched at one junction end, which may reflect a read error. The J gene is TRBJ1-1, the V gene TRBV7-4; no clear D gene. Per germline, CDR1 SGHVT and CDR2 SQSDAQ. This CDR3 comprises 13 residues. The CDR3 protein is CASSFSESAEALF. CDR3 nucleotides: TGTGCCAGCAGCTTTAGCGAGTCCGCTGAAGCTTTGTTT. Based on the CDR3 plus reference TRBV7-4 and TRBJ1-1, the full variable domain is GAGVSQSPRYKVAKRGRDVALRCDSISGHVTLYWYRQTLGQGSEVLTYSQSDAQRDKSGRPSGRFSAERPERSVSTLKIQRTEQGDSAVYLCASSFSESAEALFGQGTRLTVV.

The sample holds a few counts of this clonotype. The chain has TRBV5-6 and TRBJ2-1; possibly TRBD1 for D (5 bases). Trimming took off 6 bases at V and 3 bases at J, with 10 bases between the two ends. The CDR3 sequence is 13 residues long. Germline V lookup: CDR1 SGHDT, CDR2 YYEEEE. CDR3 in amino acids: CASIGVIYNEQFF. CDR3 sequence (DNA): TGTGCCAGCATAGGGGTGATCTACAATGAGCAGTTCTTC.

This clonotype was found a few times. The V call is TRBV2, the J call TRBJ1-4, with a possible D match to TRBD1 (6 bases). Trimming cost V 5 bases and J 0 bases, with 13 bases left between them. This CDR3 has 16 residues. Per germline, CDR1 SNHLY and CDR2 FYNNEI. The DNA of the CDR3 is TGTGCCAGCAGTCGGTGGTCAGGGGCAACTAATGAAAAACTGTTTTTT. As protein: CASSRWSGATNEKLFF.

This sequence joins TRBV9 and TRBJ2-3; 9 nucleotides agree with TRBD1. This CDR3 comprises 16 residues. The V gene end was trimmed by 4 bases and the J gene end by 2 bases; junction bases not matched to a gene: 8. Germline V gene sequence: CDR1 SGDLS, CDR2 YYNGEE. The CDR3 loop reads CASSPTGGLLTDTQYF. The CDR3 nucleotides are TGTGCCAGCAGCCCTACAGGGGGCCTTCTCACAGATACGCAGTATTTT.

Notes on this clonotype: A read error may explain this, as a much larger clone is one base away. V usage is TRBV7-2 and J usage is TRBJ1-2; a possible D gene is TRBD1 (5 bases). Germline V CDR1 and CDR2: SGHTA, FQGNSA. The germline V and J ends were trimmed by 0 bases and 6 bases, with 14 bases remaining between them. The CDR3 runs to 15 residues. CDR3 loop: CASSLAEGRLHGYTF. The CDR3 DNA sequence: TGTGCCAGCAGCTTAGCGGAGGGGCGCTTACATGGCTACACCTTC. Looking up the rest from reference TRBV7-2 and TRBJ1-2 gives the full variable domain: GAGVSQSPSNKVTEKGKDVELRCDPISGHTALYWYRQSLGQGLEFLIYFQGNSAPDKSGLPSDRFSAERTGGSVSTLTIQRTQQEDSAVYLCASSLAEGRLHGYTFGSGTRLTVV.

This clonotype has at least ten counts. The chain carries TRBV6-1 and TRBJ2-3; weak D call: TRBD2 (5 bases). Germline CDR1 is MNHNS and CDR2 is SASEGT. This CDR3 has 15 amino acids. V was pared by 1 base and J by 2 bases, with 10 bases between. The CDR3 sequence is CASSEGRLITDTQYF. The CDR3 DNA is TGTGCCAGCAGTGAAGGACGACTAATCACAGATACGCAGTATTTT.

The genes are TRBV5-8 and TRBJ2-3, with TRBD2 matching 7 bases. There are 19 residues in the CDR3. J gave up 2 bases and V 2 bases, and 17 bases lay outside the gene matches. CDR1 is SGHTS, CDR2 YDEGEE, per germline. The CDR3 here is CASSFGIIERGPNTDTQYF. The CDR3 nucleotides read TGTGCCAGCAGCTTCGGTATAATAGAGCGGGGTCCTAACACAGATACGCAGTATTTT.

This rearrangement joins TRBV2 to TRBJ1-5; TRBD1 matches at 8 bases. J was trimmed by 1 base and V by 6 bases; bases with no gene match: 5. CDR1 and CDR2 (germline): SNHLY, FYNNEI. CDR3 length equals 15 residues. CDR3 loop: CASSFDRGSNQPQHF. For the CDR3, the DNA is TGTGCCAGCAGCTTCGACAGGGGCAGCAATCAGCCCCAGCATTTT.

Written as DNA, the CDR3 is TGTGCCAGCAGTCCCTTTGGGCGCGGGGGGGCCTACGAGCAGTACGTC. This codes for CASSPFGRGGAYEQYV. This chain joins TRBV27 and TRBJ2-7; 9 nucleotides align to TRBD2. The ends lost 5 bases at V and 2 bases at J; junction bases unmatched: 10. CDR1 MNHEY and CDR2 SMNVEV come from the germline V gene (reference sequence). This CDR3 is 16 amino acids long.

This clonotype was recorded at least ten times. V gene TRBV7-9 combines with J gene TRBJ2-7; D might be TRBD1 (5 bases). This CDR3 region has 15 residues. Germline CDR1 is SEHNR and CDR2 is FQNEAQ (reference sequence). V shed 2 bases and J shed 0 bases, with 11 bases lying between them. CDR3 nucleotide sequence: TGTGCCAGCAGCTTACAATTCGACAGCTCCTACGAGCAGTACTTC. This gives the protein CASSLQFDSSYEQYF.

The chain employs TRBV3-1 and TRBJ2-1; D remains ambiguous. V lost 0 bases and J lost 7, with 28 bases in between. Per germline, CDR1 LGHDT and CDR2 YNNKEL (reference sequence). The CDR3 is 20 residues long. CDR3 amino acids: CASSQEGLDGSQANWNEQFF. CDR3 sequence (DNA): TGTGCCAGCAGCCAAGAGGGCTTAGATGGATCACAAGCCAATTGGAATGAGCAGTTCTTC.

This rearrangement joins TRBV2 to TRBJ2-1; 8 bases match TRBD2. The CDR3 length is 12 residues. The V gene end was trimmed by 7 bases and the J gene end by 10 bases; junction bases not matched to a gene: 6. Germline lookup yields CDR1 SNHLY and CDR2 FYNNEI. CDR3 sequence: CASIGTRGEQFF. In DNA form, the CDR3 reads TGTGCCAGCATTGGGACTAGGGGGGAGCAGTTCTTC.

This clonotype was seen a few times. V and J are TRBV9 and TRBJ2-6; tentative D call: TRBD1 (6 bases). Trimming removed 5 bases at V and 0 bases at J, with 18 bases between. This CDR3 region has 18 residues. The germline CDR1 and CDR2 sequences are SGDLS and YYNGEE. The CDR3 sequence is CASSRSRTASSGANVLTF. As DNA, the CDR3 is TGTGCCAGCAGTCGTAGTCGGACAGCTAGCTCTGGGGCCAACGTCCTGACTTTC.

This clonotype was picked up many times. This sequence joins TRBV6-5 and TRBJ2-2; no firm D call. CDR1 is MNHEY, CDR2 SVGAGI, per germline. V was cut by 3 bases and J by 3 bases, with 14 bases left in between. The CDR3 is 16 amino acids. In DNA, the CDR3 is TGTGCCAGCAGTTATCTGGGGTTTGGGGACACCGGGGAGCTGTTTTTT. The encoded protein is CASSYLGFGDTGELFF.

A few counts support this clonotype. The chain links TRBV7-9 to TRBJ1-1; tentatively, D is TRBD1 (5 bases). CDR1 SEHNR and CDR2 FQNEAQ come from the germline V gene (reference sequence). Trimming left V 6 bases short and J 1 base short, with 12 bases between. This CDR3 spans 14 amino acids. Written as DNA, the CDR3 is TGTGCCAGCAGGGGGGGAGGGACGAACACTGAAGCTTTCTTT. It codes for CASRGGGTNTEAFF. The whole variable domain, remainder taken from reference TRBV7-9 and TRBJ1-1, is DTGVSQNPRHKITKRGQNVTFRCDPISEHNRLYWYRQTLGQGPEFLTYFQNEAQLEKSRLLSDRFSAERPKGSFSTLEIQRTEQGDSAMYLCASRGGGTNTEAFFGQGTRLTVV.

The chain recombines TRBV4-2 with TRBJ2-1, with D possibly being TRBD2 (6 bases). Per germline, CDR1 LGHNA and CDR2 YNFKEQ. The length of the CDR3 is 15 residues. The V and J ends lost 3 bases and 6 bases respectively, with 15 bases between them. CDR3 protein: CASSHESGLCNEQFF. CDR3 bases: TGTGCCAGCAGCCATGAGTCGGGACTCTGCAATGAGCAGTTCTTC.

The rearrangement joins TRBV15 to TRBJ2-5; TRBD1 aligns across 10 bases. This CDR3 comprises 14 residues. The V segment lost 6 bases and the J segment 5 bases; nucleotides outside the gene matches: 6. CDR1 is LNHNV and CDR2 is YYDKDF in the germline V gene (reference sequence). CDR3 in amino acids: CATRIDRGRETQYF. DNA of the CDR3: TGTGCCACCAGAATCGACAGGGGGCGGGAGACCCAGTACTTC. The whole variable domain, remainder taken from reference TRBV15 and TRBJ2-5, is DAMVIQNPRYQVTQFGKPVTLSCSQTLNHNVMYWYQQKSSQAPKLLFHYYDKDFNNEADTPDNFQSRRPNTSFCFLDIRSPGLGDTAMYLCATRIDRGRETQYFGPGTRLLVL.

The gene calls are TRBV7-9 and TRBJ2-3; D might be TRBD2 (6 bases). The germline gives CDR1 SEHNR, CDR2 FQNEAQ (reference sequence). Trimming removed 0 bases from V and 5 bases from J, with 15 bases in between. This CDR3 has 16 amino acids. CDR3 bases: TGTGCCAGCAGCTTAGCGCGTTGGGGGGAGGAAGATACGCAGTATTTT. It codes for CASSLARWGEEDTQYF.

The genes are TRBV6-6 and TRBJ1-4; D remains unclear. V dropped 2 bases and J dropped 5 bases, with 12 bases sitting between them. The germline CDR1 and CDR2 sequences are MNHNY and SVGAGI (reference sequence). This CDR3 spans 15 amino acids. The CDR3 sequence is CASSYRREQNEKLFF. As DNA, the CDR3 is TGTGCCAGCAGTTACCGGAGGGAGCAAAATGAAAAACTGTTTTTT.

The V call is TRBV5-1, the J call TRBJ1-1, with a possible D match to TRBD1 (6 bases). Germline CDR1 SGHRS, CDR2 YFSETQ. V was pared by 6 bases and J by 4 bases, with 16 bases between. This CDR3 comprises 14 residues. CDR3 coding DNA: TGCGCCAGCAACGACCAGGGGTGGAGCACTGAAGCTTTCTTT. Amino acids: CASNDQGWSTEAFF.

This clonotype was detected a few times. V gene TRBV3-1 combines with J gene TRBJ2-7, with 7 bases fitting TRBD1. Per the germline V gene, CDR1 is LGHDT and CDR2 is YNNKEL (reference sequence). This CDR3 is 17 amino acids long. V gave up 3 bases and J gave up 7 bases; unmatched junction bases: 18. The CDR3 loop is CASSQGPTTGNDGEQYF. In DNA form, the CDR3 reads TGTGCCAGCAGCCAGGGACCCACGACAGGGAATGACGGGGAGCAGTACTTC.

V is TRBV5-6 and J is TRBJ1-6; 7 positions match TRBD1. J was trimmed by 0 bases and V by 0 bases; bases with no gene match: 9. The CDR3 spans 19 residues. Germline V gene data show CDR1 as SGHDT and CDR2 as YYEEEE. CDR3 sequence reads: CASSLARTGGLSYNSPLHF. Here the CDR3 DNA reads TGTGCCAGCAGCTTGGCCAGGACAGGAGGCCTCTCCTATAATTCACCCCTCCACTTT.

The CDR3 protein is CASSLGPPNQPQHF. In DNA form, the CDR3 reads TGCGCCAGCAGCTTGGGTCCCCCCAATCAGCCCCAGCATTTT. The chain carries TRBV5-1 and TRBJ1-5; D call uncertain. The V end lost 0 bases, the J end lost 3 bases, and 7 bases lay between the germline ends. The CDR3 sequence is 14 residues long. Germline CDR1 reads SGHRS; CDR2 reads YFSETQ.

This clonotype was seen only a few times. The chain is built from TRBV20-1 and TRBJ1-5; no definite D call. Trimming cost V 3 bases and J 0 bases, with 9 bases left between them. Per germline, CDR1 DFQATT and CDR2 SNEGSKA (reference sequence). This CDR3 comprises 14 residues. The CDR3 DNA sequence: TGCAGTGCTAGTAACACTTATAGCAATCAGCCCCAGCATTTT. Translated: CSASNTYSNQPQHF.

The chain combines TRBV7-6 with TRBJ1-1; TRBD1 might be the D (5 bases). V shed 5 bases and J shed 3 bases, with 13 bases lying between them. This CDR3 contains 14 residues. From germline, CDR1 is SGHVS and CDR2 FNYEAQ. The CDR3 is CASSRTSGYTEAFF. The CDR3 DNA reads TGTGCCAGCAGCCGAACCTCAGGGTACACTGAAGCTTTCTTT.